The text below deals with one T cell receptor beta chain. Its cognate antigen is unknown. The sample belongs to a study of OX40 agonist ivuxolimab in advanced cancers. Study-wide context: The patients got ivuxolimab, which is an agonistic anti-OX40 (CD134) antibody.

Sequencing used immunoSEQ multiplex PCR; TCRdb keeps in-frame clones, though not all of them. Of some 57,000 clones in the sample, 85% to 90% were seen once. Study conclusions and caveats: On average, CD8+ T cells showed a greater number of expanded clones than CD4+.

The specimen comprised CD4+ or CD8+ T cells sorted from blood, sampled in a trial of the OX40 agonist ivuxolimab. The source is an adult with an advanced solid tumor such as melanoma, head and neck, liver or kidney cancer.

CDR3 coding DNA: TGTGCCAGCAGCTCCGTCCAACTAGCGGGGGGCCGCTCTGGGGCCAACGTCCTGACTTTC. This gives the protein CASSSVQLAGGRSGANVLTF. The rearrangement links TRBV7-3 to TRBJ2-6; 12 nucleotides align to TRBD2. Germline V gene data show CDR1 as SGHTA and CDR2 as FQGTGA. Trimming at V came to 4 bases and at J to 0 bases, leaving 10 bases not matched to a gene. This CDR3 is 20 amino acids long.